These 32 T cell receptor beta chains originate from one sample sequenced in a study of follicular helper T cells after annual influenza vaccination. Repertoires were generated with immunoSEQ multiplex PCR, while TCRdb's copy carries only in-frame clones and drops some. The repertoire includes some 10,000 clones, 82% of them detected once, and 4.1% sits in the top ten. Time point of the sample: 2015-2016 season, 7 days after influenza vaccination. Here the sequenced sample was CXCR5+ CD38- circulating T follicular helper cells from blood, taken 7 days after influenza vaccination. The subset here: circulating Tfh, non-naive CD4+CXCR5+PD-1+ (ICOS+CD38+ or ICOS-CD38-). These receptors originate from an adult who received the influenza vaccine.

The chain carries TRBV5-1 and TRBJ2-7, with 9 nucleotides matching TRBD2. Trimming removed 4 bases from V and 1 base from J; junction bases left unmatched: 6. Germline values: CDR1 SGHRS, CDR2 YFSETQ. The CDR3 covers 15 residues. The CDR3 region is CASSPAGGISYEQYF. The CDR3 DNA is TGCGCCAGCAGCCCCGCGGGGGGGATTTCCTACGAGCAGTACTTC.

This chain joins TRBV2 and TRBJ2-1; 8 nucleotides agree with TRBD1. With 8 bases clipped from V and 3 bases from J, the junction kept 6 bases outside the gene matches. Per germline, CDR1 SNHLY and CDR2 FYNNEI. The CDR3 is made up of 14 amino acids. The CDR3 DNA follows: TGTGCCAGCTCGAGGGACAGGAACTACAATGAGCAGTTCTTC. Its protein is CASSRDRNYNEQFF.

The chain combines TRBV10-3 with TRBJ2-5; 8 bases line up with TRBD2. This CDR3 has 14 residues. V shed 4 bases, J shed 5 bases, and the junction held 6 bases outside the gene matches. Germline V CDR1 and CDR2: ENHRY, SYGVKD. The CDR3 protein is CAISVSGGDETQYF. The CDR3 DNA is TGTGCCATCAGTGTCTCGGGGGGGGATGAGACCCAGTACTTC.

J is TRBJ1-3 and V is TRBV2; 9 bases map to TRBD1. Germline V gene sequence: CDR1 SNHLY, CDR2 FYNNEI. This CDR3 has 15 residues. The junction had 14 bases not matched to a gene; V was cut back by 6 bases and J by 11 bases. CDR3 nucleotide sequence: TGTGCCAGCAGGCCACAGGGGGCGCCCGGTATGGCCATATATTTT. It translates to CASRPQGAPGMAIYF.

The chain combines TRBV18 with TRBJ1-1; 7 bases are a match to TRBD1. Germline V gene data show CDR1 as KGHSH and CDR2 as LQKENI. Trimming at V came to 4 bases and at J to 0 bases, leaving 8 bases not matched to a gene. The CDR3 runs to 16 residues. The CDR3 bases are TGTGCCAGCTCACAGGGGGCCGGAACTTTGAACACTGAAGCTTTCTTT. Its translation: CASSQGAGTLNTEAFF.

V usage is TRBV11-2 and J usage is TRBJ2-3; 7 positions match TRBD1. Germline-derived CDR1 and CDR2 are SGHAT and FQNNGV. V lost 4 bases and J lost 2; bases outside the gene matches: 6. The CDR3 has 15 residues. The CDR3 sequence is CASSSGTAHTDTQYF. The CDR3 DNA is TGTGCCAGCAGCTCAGGGACAGCTCACACAGATACGCAGTATTTT.

V is TRBV7-2 and J is TRBJ2-2; TRBD2 is a possible D gene (5 bases). Germline V gene sequence: CDR1 SGHTA, CDR2 FQGNSA. The CDR3 is 15 residues long. The V end lost 5 bases, the J end lost 7 bases, and 17 bases lay between the germline ends. The CDR3 region is CASSPGDGVIGELFF. As DNA, the CDR3 is TGTGCCAGCAGCCCCGGCGACGGGGTGATCGGGGAGCTGTTTTTT. Full variable domain (rest looked up from reference TRBV7-2 and TRBJ2-2): GAGVSQSPSNKVTEKGKDVELRCDPISGHTALYWYRQSLGQGLEFLIYFQGNSAPDKSGLPSDRFSAERTGGSVSTLTIQRTQQEDSAVYLCASSPGDGVIGELFFGEGSRLTVL.

The rearrangement uses TRBV18 and TRBJ2-5; 7 bases match TRBD1. V lost 2 bases, J lost 0 bases, and 3 bases stayed unmatched. This CDR3 is 15 amino acids long. The germline gives CDR1 KGHSH, CDR2 LQKENI. CDR3: CASSPSGGNQETQYF. CDR3 coding DNA: TGTGCCAGCTCACCATCAGGGGGAAACCAAGAGACCCAGTACTTC.

This chain connects TRBV19 to TRBJ1-5; perhaps TRBD1 as D (5 bases). Trimming cost V 7 bases and J 1 base, with 5 bases left between them. This CDR3 region has 12 residues. Germline V gives CDR1 LNHDA, CDR2 SQIVND (reference sequence). CDR3 coding DNA: TGTGCCAGTAAGGGGAGCAATCAGCCCCAGCATTTT. It encodes CASKGSNQPQHF.

The chain is built from TRBV2 and TRBJ2-3; D perhaps matches TRBD1 (6 bases). V shed 9 bases and J shed 0 bases, with 16 bases lying between them. The germline V gene has CDR1 SNHLY and CDR2 FYNNEI. The CDR3 loop spans 15 amino acids. CDR3: CASHQGLLSTDTQYF. In nucleotides, the CDR3 is TGTGCCAGTCACCAGGGGCTTCTTAGCACAGATACGCAGTATTTT.

This clone was detected only once. The chain uses TRBV19 and TRBJ1-1; 8 nucleotides align to TRBD1. The CDR3 loop spans 16 amino acids. J lost 1 base, V lost 3 bases, and 7 bases had no gene match. CDR1 and CDR2 (germline): LNHDA, SQIVND (reference sequence). The CDR3 is CASSIGAGGTNTEAFF. DNA of the CDR3: TGTGCCAGTAGTATTGGTGCAGGGGGCACGAACACTGAAGCTTTCTTT.

The V gene is TRBV28, the J gene TRBJ2-7; D is perhaps TRBD2 (5 bases). The CDR3 sequence is 12 residues long. Germline CDR1 MDHEN, CDR2 SYDVKM. V was trimmed by 6 bases and J by 5 bases, leaving 11 bases between them. In DNA, the CDR3 is TGTGCCAGCAGCATCCGGGATGACGAGCAGTACTTC. Encoded protein: CASSIRDDEQYF. Variable domain in full (rest from reference TRBV28 and TRBJ2-7): DVKVTQSSRYLVKRTGEKVFLECVQDMDHENMFWYRQDPGLGLRLIYFSYDVKMKEKGDIPEGYSVSREKKERFSLILESASTNQTSMYLCASSIRDDEQYFGPGTRLTVT.

V usage is TRBV5-1 and J usage is TRBJ1-5; TRBD1 agrees at 10 bases. This CDR3 contains 14 residues. After removal of 3 bases from V and 7 bases from J, the junction contained 4 bases not matched to a gene. The germline V gene has CDR1 SGHRS and CDR2 YFSETQ. CDR3 nucleotides: TGCGCCAGCAGCTCCGGACAGGGGGGGCAGCCCCAGCATTTT. Translation gives CASSSGQGGQPQHF.

The rearrangement uses TRBV29-1 and TRBJ2-1; tentatively, D is TRBD2 (7 bases). The CDR3 runs to 14 residues. Trimming removed 6 bases at V and 5 bases at J, with 17 bases between. Germline V gene lookup returns CDR1 SQVTM and CDR2 ANQGSEA. DNA of the CDR3: TGCAGCGTACTTCGGGGGGCGACCGACAATGAGCAGTTCTTC. This encodes CSVLRGATDNEQFF.

CDR3 in amino acids: CASSPPGTGNQPQHF. CDR3 sequence (DNA): TGTGCCAGCAGTCCCCCCGGGACAGGCAATCAGCCCCAGCATTTT. The chain is built from TRBV6-1 and TRBJ1-5; 7 positions agree with TRBD1. J lost 2 bases, V lost 5 bases, and 6 bases had no gene match. This CDR3 is 15 amino acids long. Per germline, CDR1 MNHNS and CDR2 SASEGT.

This sequence joins TRBV29-1 and TRBJ1-2, with D uncertain. The V gene lost 4 bases and the J gene lost 8 bases, with 17 bases spanning the gap. Germline CDR1 is SQVTM and CDR2 is ANQGSEA. This CDR3 comprises 13 residues. DNA of the CDR3: TGCAGCGTTGTTAACAGCGTCTCCGAAGGCTACACCTTC. It translates to CSVVNSVSEGYTF.

The chain employs TRBV6-4 and TRBJ2-2, with D perhaps TRBD2 (6 bases). Between the trimmed V and J ends, which lost 8 bases and 3 bases, there was a span of 10 bases. Per germline, CDR1 MRHNA and CDR2 SNTAGT. CDR3 size: 13 residues. The CDR3 coding sequence is TGTGCCAGCCGGGACTTCGACACCGGGGAGCTGTTTTTT. Its translation is CASRDFDTGELFF.

J is TRBJ1-6 and V is TRBV6-6; D is ambiguous. The V end lost 6 bases, the J end lost 5 bases, and 17 bases lay between the germline ends. The germline V gene encodes CDR1 MNHNY and CDR2 SVGAGI (reference sequence). The length of the CDR3 is 16 residues. The CDR3 spells CASRRIGGLDNSPLHF. The CDR3 DNA is TGTGCCAGCAGGCGGATCGGAGGTTTGGATAATTCACCCCTCCACTTT.

This clone was counted between two and nine times. The chain couples TRBV10-3 to TRBJ1-6; D call uncertain. Between the trimmed V and J ends, which lost 1 base and 10 bases, there was a span of 14 bases. CDR1 is ENHRY, CDR2 SYGVKD, per germline. CDR3 length: 15 residues. CDR3 in DNA: TGTGCCATCAGTGAGTACGACGGATTGGGATCACCCCTCCACTTT. Protein: CAISEYDGLGSPLHF.

This clone occurred once. The chain carries TRBV5-5 and TRBJ2-1; D unclear. V lost 0 bases and J 4 bases, leaving 5 bases between the germline ends. This CDR3 has 13 amino acids. Germline V CDR1 and CDR2: SGHKS, YYEKEE (reference sequence). CDR3 sequence reads: CASSLDAYNEQFF. The DNA of the CDR3 is TGTGCCAGCAGCTTGGACGCTTACAATGAGCAGTTCTTC.

This chain connects TRBV18 to TRBJ1-1, with unresolved D. This CDR3 region has 14 residues. V shed 3 bases and J shed 4 bases, with 12 bases lying between them. CDR1 and CDR2 (germline): KGHSH, LQKENI. The chain's CDR3 is CASSPRGYGTEAFF. DNA of the CDR3: TGTGCCAGCTCACCCCGGGGATACGGCACTGAAGCTTTCTTT.

The J gene is TRBJ1-1, the V gene TRBV2; no clear D gene. Germline CDR1 reads SNHLY; CDR2 reads FYNNEI. CDR3 size: 13 residues. Trimming pared 6 bases from V and 6 bases from J, leaving 14 bases between. CDR3 amino acids: CASRNPMSPEAFF. As DNA, the CDR3 is TGTGCCAGCAGGAATCCAATGTCTCCTGAAGCTTTCTTT.

This chain joins TRBV5-6 and TRBJ1-3; TRBD1 might be the D (6 bases). The CDR3 runs 13 residues. In germline, CDR1 is SGHDT, CDR2 YYEEEE. Between the trimmed V and J ends, which lost 6 bases and 10 bases, there was a span of 17 bases. The CDR3 is CASNHRRTVTIYF. CDR3 coding DNA: TGTGCCAGCAACCACAGACGGACAGTAACCATATATTTT. Full variable domain (remainder filled in from reference TRBV5-6 and TRBJ1-3): DAGVTQSPTHLIKTRGQQVTLRCSPKSGHDTVSWYQQALGQGPQFIFQYYEEEERQRGNFPDRFSGHQFPNYSSELNVNALLLGDSALYLCASNHRRTVTIYFGEGSWLTVV.

The sample holds a few counts of this clone. This chain uses TRBV2 with TRBJ1-6, with TRBD1 matching over 10 bases. Per germline, CDR1 SNHLY and CDR2 FYNNEI. V was pared by 7 bases and J by 9 bases, with 9 bases of the junction left unmatched. The CDR3 runs 15 residues. The CDR3 DNA is TGTGCCAGCACCCTGAGGGGGACAGGGGTTTCACCCCTCCACTTT. It is translated as CASTLRGTGVSPLHF.

The J gene is TRBJ1-5, the V gene TRBV28, with D possibly TRBD1 on 6 matching bases. This CDR3 region has 13 residues. The V end lost 2 bases, the J end lost 9 bases, and 11 bases lay between the germline ends. The germline gives CDR1 MDHEN, CDR2 SYDVKM. CDR3 in amino acids: CASSLLRGGPQHF. CDR3 bases: TGTGCCAGCAGTTTACTCCGAGGGGGGCCCCAGCATTTT.

V and J are TRBV6-6 and TRBJ2-3; 15 bases are a match to TRBD2. Germline V lookup: CDR1 MNHNY, CDR2 SVGAGI (reference sequence). This CDR3 is 16 amino acids long. The V segment lost 5 bases and the J segment 7 bases; nucleotides outside the gene matches: 7. The chain's CDR3 is CASSTGLAGGLNTQYF. CDR3 sequence (DNA): TGTGCCAGCAGTACCGGACTAGCGGGGGGGCTGAATACGCAGTATTTT.

The rearrangement joins TRBV18 to TRBJ2-1; 11 bases agree with TRBD2. J gave up 7 bases and V 5 bases, and 10 bases lay outside the gene matches. CDR3 length: 16 amino acids. The germline V gene has CDR1 KGHSH and CDR2 LQKENI. Here the CDR3 reads CASSERTSGGLNEQFF. DNA for the CDR3: TGTGCCAGCTCAGAGAGAACTAGCGGGGGACTGAATGAGCAGTTCTTC.

The chain joins TRBV6-6 to TRBJ1-2; 9 nucleotides agree with TRBD1. The CDR3 is made up of 14 amino acids. With V trimmed by 4 bases and J by 4 bases, 4 bases remained unmatched. The germline V gene encodes CDR1 MNHNY and CDR2 SVGAGI (reference sequence). The CDR3 region has the DNA TGTGCCAGCAGTTCATGGGGACAGGGCTATGGCTACACCTTC. Residues: CASSSWGQGYGYTF.

V usage is TRBV5-4 and J usage is TRBJ1-2; possibly TRBD1 for D (5 bases). The germline V and J ends were trimmed by 1 base and 4 bases, with 14 bases remaining between them. Germline assignment: CDR1 SGHNT and CDR2 YYREEE (reference sequence). The CDR3 contains 15 residues. The CDR3 bases are TGTGCCAGCAGCTTGTTGTCAGGGCTTTTCTATGGCTACACCTTC. Encoded protein: CASSLLSGLFYGYTF.

The rearrangement links TRBV2 to TRBJ2-5; D ambiguous. The germline V and J ends were trimmed by 4 bases and 5 bases, with 5 bases remaining between them. Germline V gene lookup returns CDR1 SNHLY and CDR2 FYNNEI. This CDR3 comprises 11 residues. In nucleotides, the CDR3 is TGTGCCAGCAGTGTCGTCGAGACCCAGTACTTC. The encoded protein is CASSVVETQYF.

The genes are TRBV19 and TRBJ1-4, with D maybe TRBD1 (6 bases). V gave up 5 bases and J gave up 0 bases, with 7 bases separating them. Germline CDR1 is LNHDA and CDR2 is SQIVND (reference sequence). CDR3 length: 14 residues. The CDR3 loop reads CASSWTATNEKLFF. CDR3 nucleotide sequence: TGTGCCAGTAGTTGGACAGCAACTAATGAAAAACTGTTTTTT.

The V and J genes are TRBV5-1 and TRBJ2-7; a possible D gene is TRBD1 (5 bases). This CDR3 is 14 amino acids long. Germline V gene lookup returns CDR1 SGHRS and CDR2 YFSETQ. V was trimmed by 4 bases and J by 0 bases, leaving 11 bases between them. The chain's CDR3 is CASSLQVSSYEQYF. In DNA form, the CDR3 reads TGCGCCAGCAGCCTACAGGTCTCCTCCTACGAGCAGTACTTC.